This TCR beta chain is drawn from a study of shared T cell receptors in the human thymus. Measured with immunoSEQ multiplex PCR; TCRdb has only the in-frame clones, and not every one. The data show 450,000 to 650,000 clones, around 78% seen once. Germline-derived CDR1 and CDR2 are DFQATT and SNEGSKA (reference sequence). The CDR3 spans 11 residues. The ends were cut back, 8 bases at V and 4 bases at J, with 11 bases in the middle. A further study also used this sample, focusing on human thymus T cells. From that second work: Having corrective surgery for congenital heart defects, healthy Finnish infants were the ones who donated. The thymus was resected at corrective cardiac surgery. Related reports documented highly overlapping thymic repertoires among unrelated individuals.

The V call is TRBV20-1, the J call TRBJ2-5; TRBD1 is a possible D gene (5 bases). The sequence was obtained from a boy in the first two years of life with a congenital heart defect. Sequenced material: thymocytes. The CDR3 region has the DNA TGCAGTAACGATAGGGGAGAGACCCAGTACTTC. The encoded protein is CSNDRGETQYF.